This TCR beta chain was found in a study of neurological immune-mediated disorders. Overall study findings and caveats: Patients with HTLV-1-associated myelopathy had the highest level of TCR clonal expansion, whereas patients with multiple sclerosis had the lowest level, falling beneath the level found in healthy controls.

The sorted libraries took 1 million CD4+ or CD8+ T cells. This clonotype was detected ten times or more. Its antigen remains unknown. cDNA synthesis was performed by 5'RACE with 10-nucleotide random UMIs. TCRdb ran MiXCR on the 5' RACE reads and lists one entry per CDR3 protein. This sample has about 14,000 distinct CDR3 sequences; approximately 7.6% occur once, and the top ten carry roughly 24%. This TCR was recovered from a woman in her thirties or forties in good health. Material for sequencing was CD8+ T cells from blood.

CDR3: CASSLQTAYEQYF. The CDR3 bases are TGTGCCAGCAGCTTACAAACCGCGTACGAGCAGTACTTC. The chain couples TRBV7-9 to TRBJ2-7; the D is unclear. Germline loops: CDR1 SEHNR, CDR2 FQNEAQ (reference sequence). The CDR3 consists of 13 residues. Trimming took off 2 bases at V and 4 bases at J, with 9 bases between the two ends.